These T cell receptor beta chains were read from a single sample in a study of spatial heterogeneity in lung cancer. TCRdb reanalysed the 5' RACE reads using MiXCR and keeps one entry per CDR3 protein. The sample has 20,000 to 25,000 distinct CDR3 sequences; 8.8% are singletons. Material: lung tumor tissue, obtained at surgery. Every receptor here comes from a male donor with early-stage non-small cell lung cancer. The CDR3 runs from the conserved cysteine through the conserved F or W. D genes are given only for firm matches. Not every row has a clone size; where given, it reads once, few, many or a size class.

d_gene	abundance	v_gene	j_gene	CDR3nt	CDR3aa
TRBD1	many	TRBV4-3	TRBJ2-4	TGCGCCAGCAGCCGGGACAGCGAAAACATTCAGTACTTC	CASSRDSENIQYF
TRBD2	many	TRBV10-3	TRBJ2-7	TGTGCCATCAGTGAAGGCGGGGGGGCCTACGAGCAGTACTTC	CAISEGGGAYEQYF
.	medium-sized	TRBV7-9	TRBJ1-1	TGTGCCAGCAGCTATCTCTGGGAGGGAACTGAAGCTTTCTTT	CASSYLWEGTEAFF
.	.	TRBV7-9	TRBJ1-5	TGTGCCAGCAGCATAACTTCCAATCAGCCCCAGCATTTT	CASSITSNQPQHF
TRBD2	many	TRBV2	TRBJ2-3	TGTGCCAGCAGCCCCCCATCGGGACTAGCGGGGGGACCCACAGATACGCAGTATTTT	CASSPPSGLAGGPTDTQYF
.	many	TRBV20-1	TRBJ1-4	TGCAGTGCTACCTTCCCTCGACAGGTCCTTAATGAAAAACTGTTTTTT	CSATFPRQVLNEKLFF
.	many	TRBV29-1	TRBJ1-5	TGCAGCGCCCGCTCCGGGCTCGGACAGCCCCAGCATTTT	CSARSGLGQPQHF
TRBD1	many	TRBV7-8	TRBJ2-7	TGTGCCAGCAGCGAGGACAGGTACGAGCAGTACTTC	CASSEDRYEQYF
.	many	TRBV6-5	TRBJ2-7	TGTGCCAGCAGTTATGGGGGGACTCCACCCTACGAGCAGTACTTC	CASSYGGTPPYEQYF
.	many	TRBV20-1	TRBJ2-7	TGCAGTGCTAGTGGGGCTTCGGGTAGCGCCGACTACGAGCAGTACTTC	CSASGASGSADYEQYF
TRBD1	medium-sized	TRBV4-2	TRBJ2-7	TGTGCCAGCAGCCACGTCGGGACAGGGGGATCGTCCTACGAGCAGTACTTC	CASSHVGTGGSSYEQYF
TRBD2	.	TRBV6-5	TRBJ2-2	TGTGCCAGCAGTTACTTACTAGCGGGAAACACCGGGGAGCTGTTTTTT	CASSYLLAGNTGELFF
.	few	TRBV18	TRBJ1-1	TGTGCCAGCTCACTCATAGGCGCCTCGGACAGCCGCAACACTGAAGCTTTCTTT	CASSLIGASDSRNTEAFF
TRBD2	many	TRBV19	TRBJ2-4	TGTGCCAGTAGAGGGGCTCGAGTTGAAGCGGGGTTGGCCAAAAACATTCAGTACTTC	CASRGARVEAGLAKNIQYF
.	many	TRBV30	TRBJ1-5	TGTGCCTGGGGGTCAGGAGGCTATCAGCCCCAGCATTTT	CAWGSGGYQPQHF
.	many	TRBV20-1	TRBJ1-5	TGCAGTGCGAATGGACAGTTCAATCAGCCCCAGCATTTT	CSANGQFNQPQHF
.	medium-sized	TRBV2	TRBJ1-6	TGTGCCAGCAGTGAACTCCGGGCAGGGGTTAATTCACCCCTCCACTTT	CASSELRAGVNSPLHF
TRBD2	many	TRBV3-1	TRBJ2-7	TGTGCCAGCTACGTGGGACTAGCGGGGGGCTACGAGCAGTACTTC	CASYVGLAGGYEQYF
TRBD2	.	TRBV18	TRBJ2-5	TGTGCCAGCTCGCGGACTAGCGGGTACCTACAAGAGACCCAGTACTTC	CASSRTSGYLQETQYF
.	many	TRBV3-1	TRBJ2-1	TGTGCCAGCAGCCCCCTCGGCCAGGGGGGATCCAATGAGCAGTTCTTC	CASSPLGQGGSNEQFF
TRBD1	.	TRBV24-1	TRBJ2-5	TGTGCCACCAGTGATTTAGGACAGGACCAAGAGACCCAGTACTTC	CATSDLGQDQETQYF
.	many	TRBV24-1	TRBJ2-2	TGTGCCACCGGGGAGGGGGCCTTCAACGCGAACACCGGGGAGCTGTTTTTT	CATGEGAFNANTGELFF
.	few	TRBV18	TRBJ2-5	TGTGCCAGCTCACCAAGGGGAGAACAAGAGACCCAGTACTTC	CASSPRGEQETQYF
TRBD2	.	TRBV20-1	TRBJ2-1	TGCAGTGCCACGGAGGGAGGGGTTTACAATGAGCAGTTCTTC	CSATEGGVYNEQFF
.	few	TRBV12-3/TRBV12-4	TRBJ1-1	TGTGCCAGCAATCGGGGAGGGAAAACTGAAGCTTTCTTT	CASNRGGKTEAFF
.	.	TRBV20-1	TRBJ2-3	TGCAGTGCCCATTTAGATACGCAGTATTTT	CSAHLDTQYF
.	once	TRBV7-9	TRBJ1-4	TGTGCCAGCAGCCTAGCAGGAGGGGAAAAACTGTTTTTT	CASSLAGGEKLFF
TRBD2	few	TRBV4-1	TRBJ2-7	TGCGCCAGCAGCCCGGGGACTAGCGGGTTCTACGAGCAGTACTTC	CASSPGTSGFYEQYF
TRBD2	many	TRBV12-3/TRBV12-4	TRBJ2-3	TGTGCCAGCGGGGGGGGAACGCCGGATACGCAGTATTTT	CASGGGTPDTQYF
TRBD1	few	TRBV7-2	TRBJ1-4	TGTGCCAGCAGCCGCCAGTCGGGACAGCTTAATGAAAAACTGTTTTTT	CASSRQSGQLNEKLFF
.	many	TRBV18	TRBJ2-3	TGTGCCAGCTCACCCCCGAGGCAGCGGAACACAGATACGCAGTATTTT	CASSPPRQRNTDTQYF
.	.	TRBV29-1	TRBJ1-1	TGCAGCGTTCTGTTTACAGGGAACACTGAAGCTTTCTTT	CSVLFTGNTEAFF
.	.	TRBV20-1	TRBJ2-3	TGCAGTGCCAGCGGAGCAGGCAGCACAGATACGCAGTATTTT	CSASGAGSTDTQYF
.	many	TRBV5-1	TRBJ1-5	TGCGCCAGCAGCTTGGGAGGGCAGAATCATCAGCCCCAGCATTTT	CASSLGGQNHQPQHF
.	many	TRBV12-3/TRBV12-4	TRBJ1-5	TGTGCCAGCAGTTGGCCGGGGCCCAATCAGCCCCAGCATTTT	CASSWPGPNQPQHF
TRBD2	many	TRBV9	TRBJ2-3	TGTGCCAGCAGCGTGACTAGCGGTACTAGCACAGATACGCAGTATTTT	CASSVTSGTSTDTQYF
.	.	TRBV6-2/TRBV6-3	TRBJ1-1	TGTGCCAGCAGTTACCCCGACGAACGTGAAGCTTTCTTT	CASSYPDEREAFF
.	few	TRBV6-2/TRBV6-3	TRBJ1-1	TGTGCCAGCAGGGGCGCAAGGAACACTGAAGCTTTCTTT	CASRGARNTEAFF
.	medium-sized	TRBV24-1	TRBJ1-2	TGTGCCACCAGTGCGGGGCAGGGAGGCTACACCTTC	CATSAGQGGYTF
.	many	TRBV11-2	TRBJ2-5	TGTGCCAGCAGCTTCTGGAACCAAGAGACCCAGTACTTC	CASSFWNQETQYF
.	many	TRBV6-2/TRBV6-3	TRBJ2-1	TGTGCCAGCAGTATTCCAACACCGAGGATCTTC	CASSIPTPRIF
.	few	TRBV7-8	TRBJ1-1	TGTGCCAGCAGCTTGGTTCTCGGGGACACTGAAGCTTTCTTT	CASSLVLGDTEAFF
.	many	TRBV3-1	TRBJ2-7	TGTGCCAGCAGCCCCGGGACACCCTACGAGCAGTACTTC	CASSPGTPYEQYF
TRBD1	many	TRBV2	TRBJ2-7	TGTGCCAGCAGTGATCAGGGACAGCGGAGGTTCGAGCAGTACTTC	CASSDQGQRRFEQYF
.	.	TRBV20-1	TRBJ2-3	TGCAGTGCCGGCGGGGAACTGGAACCCACAGATACGCAGTATTTT	CSAGGELEPTDTQYF
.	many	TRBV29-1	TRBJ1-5	TGCAGCGCTGGGACGGCTCCAGGACAGCCCCAGCATTTT	CSAGTAPGQPQHF
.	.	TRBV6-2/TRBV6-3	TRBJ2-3	TGTGCCAGCAGTTACTCGGGTTTAGGCACAGATACGCAGTATTTT	CASSYSGLGTDTQYF
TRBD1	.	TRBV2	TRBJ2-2	TGTGCCAGCAGCCGACAGGGGGCTGGCGGGGAGCTGTTTTTT	CASSRQGAGGELFF
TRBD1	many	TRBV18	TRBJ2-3	TGTGCCAGCTCACCGCAGGGGGCAGATACGCAGTATTTT	CASSPQGADTQYF
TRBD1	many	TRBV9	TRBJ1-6	TGTGCCAGCTCGGGACAGGGGGCCCATAATTCACCCCTCCACTTT	CASSGQGAHNSPLHF
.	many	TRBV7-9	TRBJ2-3	TGTGCCAGCAGCCGCCAGGATACGCAGTATTTT	CASSRQDTQYF
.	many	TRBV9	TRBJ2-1	TGTGCCAGCAACCCCACAGAAAACAATGAGCAGTTCTTC	CASNPTENNEQFF
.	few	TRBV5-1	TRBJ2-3	TGCGCCAGCAGCGGGGTGCAGGTCACAGATACGCAGTATTTT	CASSGVQVTDTQYF
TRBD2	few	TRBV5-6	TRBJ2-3	TGTGCCAGCAGCGGGCGTGCAGCGGGAGGTACAGATACGCAGTATTTT	CASSGRAAGGTDTQYF
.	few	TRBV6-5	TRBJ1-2	TGTGCCAGCAGTTACGGGCTTGGCTACACCTTC	CASSYGLGYTF
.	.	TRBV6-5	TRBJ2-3	TGTGCCAGCAGAGCGCTGGACAGTAGCACAGATACGCAGTATTTT	CASRALDSSTDTQYF
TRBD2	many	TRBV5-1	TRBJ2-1	TGCGCCAGCAGCTTGGCCTGGCGGGAGGTTGCTCTAGGGGAGCAGTTCTTC	CASSLAWREVALGEQFF
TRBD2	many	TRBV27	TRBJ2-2	TGTGCCAGCAGACTAGCGGGAGGGCCGATCGGGGAGCTGTTTTTT	CASRLAGGPIGELFF
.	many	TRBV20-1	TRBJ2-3	TGCAGTGCTAGAGCCGACGCGGGGGAAGGGGGAAGGAATACGCAGTATTTT	CSARADAGEGGRNTQYF
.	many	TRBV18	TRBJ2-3	TGTGCCAGCTCCTCGGGAGTATGGACAGATACGCAGTATTTT	CASSSGVWTDTQYF